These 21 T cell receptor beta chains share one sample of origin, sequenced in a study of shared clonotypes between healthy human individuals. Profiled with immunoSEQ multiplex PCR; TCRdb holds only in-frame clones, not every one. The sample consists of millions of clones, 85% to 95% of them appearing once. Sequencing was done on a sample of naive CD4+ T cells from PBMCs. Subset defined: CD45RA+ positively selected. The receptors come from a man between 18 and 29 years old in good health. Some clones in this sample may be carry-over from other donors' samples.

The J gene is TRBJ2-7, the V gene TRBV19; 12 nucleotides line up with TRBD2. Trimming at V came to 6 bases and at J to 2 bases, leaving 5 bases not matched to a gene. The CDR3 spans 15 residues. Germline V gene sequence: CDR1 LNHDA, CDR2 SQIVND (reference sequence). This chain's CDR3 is CASSLRLAGAYEQYF. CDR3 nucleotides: TGTGCCAGTAGCCTCCGACTAGCGGGGGCCTACGAGCAGTACTTC. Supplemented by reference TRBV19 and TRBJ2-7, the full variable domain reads DGGITQSPKYLFRKEGQNVTLSCEQNLNHDAMYWYRQDPGQGLRLIYYSQIVNDFQKGDIAEGYSVSREKKESFPLTVTSAQKNPTAFYLCASSLRLAGAYEQYFGPGTRLTVT.

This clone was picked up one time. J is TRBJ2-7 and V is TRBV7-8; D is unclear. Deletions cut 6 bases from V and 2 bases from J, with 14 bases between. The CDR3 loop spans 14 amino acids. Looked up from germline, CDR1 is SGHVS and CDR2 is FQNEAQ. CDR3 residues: CASRRQPGTYEQYF. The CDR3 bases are TGTGCCAGCAGACGACAACCTGGCACCTACGAGCAGTACTTC.

CDR3 nucleotide sequence: TGTGCCAGTTGGAGCAAGACAGGGAGGAATGAGCAGTTCTTC. This gives the protein CASWSKTGRNEQFF. The rearrangement links TRBV19 to TRBJ2-1; D may be TRBD1 (7 bases). The ends were cut back, 8 bases at V and 7 bases at J, with 18 bases in the middle. This CDR3 has 14 amino acids. Per the germline V gene, CDR1 is LNHDA and CDR2 is SQIVND (reference sequence).

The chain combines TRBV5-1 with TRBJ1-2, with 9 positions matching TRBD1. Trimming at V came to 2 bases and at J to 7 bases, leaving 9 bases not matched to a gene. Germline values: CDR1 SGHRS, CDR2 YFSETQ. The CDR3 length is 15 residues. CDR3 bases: TGCGCCAGCAGCTTTAGGACAGGGGATCTTGGTGGCTACACCTTC. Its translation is CASSFRTGDLGGYTF.

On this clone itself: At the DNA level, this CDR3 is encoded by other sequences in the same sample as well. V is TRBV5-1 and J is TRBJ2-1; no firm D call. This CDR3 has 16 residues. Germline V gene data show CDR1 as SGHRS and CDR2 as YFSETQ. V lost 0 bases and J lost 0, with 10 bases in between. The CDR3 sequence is CASSLAGLSSYNEQFF. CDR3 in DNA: TGCGCCAGCAGCTTGGCCGGTCTCAGCTCCTACAATGAGCAGTTCTTC.

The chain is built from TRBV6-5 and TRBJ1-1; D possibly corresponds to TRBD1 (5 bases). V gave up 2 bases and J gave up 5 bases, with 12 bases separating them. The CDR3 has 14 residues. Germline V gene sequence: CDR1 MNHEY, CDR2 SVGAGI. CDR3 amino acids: CASSYEWGGTEAFF. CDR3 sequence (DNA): TGTGCCAGCAGTTACGAGTGGGGGGGGACTGAAGCTTTCTTT.

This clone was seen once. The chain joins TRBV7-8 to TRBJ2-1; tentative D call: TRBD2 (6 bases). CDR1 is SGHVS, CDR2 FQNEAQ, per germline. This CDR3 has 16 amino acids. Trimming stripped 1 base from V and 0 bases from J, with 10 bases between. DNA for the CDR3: TGTGCCAGCAGCTTAGTGGGCGGGACCTCCTACAATGAGCAGTTCTTC. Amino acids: CASSLVGGTSYNEQFF.

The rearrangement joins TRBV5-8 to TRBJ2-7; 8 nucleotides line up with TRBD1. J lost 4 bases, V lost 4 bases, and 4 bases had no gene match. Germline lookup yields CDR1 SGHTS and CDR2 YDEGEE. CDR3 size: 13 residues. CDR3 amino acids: CASSRRQGYEQYF. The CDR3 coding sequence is TGTGCCAGCAGCCGTAGACAGGGGTACGAGCAGTACTTC.

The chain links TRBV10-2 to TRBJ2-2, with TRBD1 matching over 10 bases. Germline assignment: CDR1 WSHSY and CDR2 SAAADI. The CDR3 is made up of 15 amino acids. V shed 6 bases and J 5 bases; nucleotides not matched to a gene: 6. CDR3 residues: CASSSGQGGTGELFF. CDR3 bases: TGCGCCAGCAGCTCAGGACAGGGGGGTACCGGGGAGCTGTTTTTT.

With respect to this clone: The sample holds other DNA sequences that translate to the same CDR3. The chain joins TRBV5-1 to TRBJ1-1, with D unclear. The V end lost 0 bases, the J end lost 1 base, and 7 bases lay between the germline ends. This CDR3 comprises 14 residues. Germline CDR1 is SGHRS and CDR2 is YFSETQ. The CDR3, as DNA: TGCGCCAGCAGCTTGGCTAGGCCGAACACTGAAGCTTTCTTT. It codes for CASSLARPNTEAFF.

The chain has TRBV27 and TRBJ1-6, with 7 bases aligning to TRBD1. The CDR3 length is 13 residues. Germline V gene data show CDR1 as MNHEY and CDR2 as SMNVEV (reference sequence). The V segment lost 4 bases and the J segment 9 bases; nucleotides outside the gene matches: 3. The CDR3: CASSSRDSSPLHF. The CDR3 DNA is TGTGCCAGCAGTTCCAGGGACAGTTCACCCCTCCACTTT.

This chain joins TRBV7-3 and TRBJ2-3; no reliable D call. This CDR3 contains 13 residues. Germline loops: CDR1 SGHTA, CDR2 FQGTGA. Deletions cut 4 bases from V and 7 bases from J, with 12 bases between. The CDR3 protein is CASSSPLAHTQYF. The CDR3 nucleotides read TGTGCCAGCAGCTCGCCCTTGGCCCATACGCAGTATTTT.

As DNA, the CDR3 is TGCGCCAGCAGCCAAGTTCTTTCCGAGCAGTACTTC. Translation: CASSQVLSEQYF. The J gene is TRBJ2-7, the V gene TRBV4-1; D is uncertain. CDR1 and CDR2 from the germline V gene are MGHRA and YSYEKL. The CDR3 extends over 12 amino acids. The V and J ends lost 1 base and 6 bases respectively, with 7 bases between them.

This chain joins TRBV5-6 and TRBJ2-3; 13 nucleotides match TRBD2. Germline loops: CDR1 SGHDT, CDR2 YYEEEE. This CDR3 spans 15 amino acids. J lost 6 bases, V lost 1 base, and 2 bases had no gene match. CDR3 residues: CASSLKLAGGDTQYF. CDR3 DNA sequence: TGTGCCAGCAGCTTGAAACTAGCGGGAGGGGATACGCAGTATTTT. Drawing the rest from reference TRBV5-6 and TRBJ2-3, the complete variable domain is DAGVTQSPTHLIKTRGQQVTLRCSPKSGHDTVSWYQQALGQGPQFIFQYYEEEERQRGNFPDRFSGHQFPNYSSELNVNALLLGDSALYLCASSLKLAGGDTQYFGPGTRLTVL.

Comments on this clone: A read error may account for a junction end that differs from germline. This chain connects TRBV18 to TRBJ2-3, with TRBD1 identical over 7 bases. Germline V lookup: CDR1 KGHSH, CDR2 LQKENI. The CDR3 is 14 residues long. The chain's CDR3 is CASSLGQSTDAQYF. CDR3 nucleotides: TGTGCCAGTTCATTGGGACAGAGCACAGATGCGCAGTATTTT.

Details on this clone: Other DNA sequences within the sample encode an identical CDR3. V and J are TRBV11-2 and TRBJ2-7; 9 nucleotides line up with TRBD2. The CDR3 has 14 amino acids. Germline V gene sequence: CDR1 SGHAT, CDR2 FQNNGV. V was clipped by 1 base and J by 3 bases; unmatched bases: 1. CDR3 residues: CASSLVAGVYEQYF. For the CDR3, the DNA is TGTGCCAGCAGCTTAGTAGCGGGAGTCTACGAGCAGTACTTC.

CDR3 bases: TGTGCCAGCAGCTCCTCTGGGCACGCGAACACCGGGGAGCTGTTTTTT. This gives the protein CASSSSGHANTGELFF. This chain joins TRBV9 and TRBJ2-2; no clear D gene. With 4 bases removed from V and 0 bases from J, the gap between germline ends came to 13 bases. CDR1 SGDLS and CDR2 YYNGEE come from the germline V gene. CDR3 length: 16 amino acids.

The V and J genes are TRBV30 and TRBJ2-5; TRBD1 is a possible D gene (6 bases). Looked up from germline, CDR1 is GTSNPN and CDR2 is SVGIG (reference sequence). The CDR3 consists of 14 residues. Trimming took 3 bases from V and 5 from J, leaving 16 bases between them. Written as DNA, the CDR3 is TGTGCCTGGAGGAAAATGACAGGAACGGAGACCCAGTACTTC. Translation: CAWRKMTGTETQYF.

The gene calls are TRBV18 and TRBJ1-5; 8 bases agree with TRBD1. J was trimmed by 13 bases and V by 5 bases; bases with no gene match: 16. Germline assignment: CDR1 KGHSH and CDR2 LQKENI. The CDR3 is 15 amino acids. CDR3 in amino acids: CASSESRPGQEGQHF. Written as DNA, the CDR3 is TGTGCCAGCTCAGAGAGCCGACCGGGACAGGAGGGGCAGCATTTT.

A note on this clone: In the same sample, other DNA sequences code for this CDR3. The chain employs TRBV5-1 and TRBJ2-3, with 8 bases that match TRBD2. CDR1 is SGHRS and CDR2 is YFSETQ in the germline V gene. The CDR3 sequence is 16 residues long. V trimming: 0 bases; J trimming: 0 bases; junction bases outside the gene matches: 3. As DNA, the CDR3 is TGCGCCAGCAGCTTGGGTTCTAGCGGGAGCACAGATACGCAGTATTTT. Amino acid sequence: CASSLGSSGSTDTQYF.

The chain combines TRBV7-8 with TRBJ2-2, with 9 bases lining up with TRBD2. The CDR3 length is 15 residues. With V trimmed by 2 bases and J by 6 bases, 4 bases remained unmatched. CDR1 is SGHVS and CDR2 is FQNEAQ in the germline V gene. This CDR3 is CASSLKREAPGELFF. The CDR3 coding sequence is TGTGCCAGCAGCTTAAAGCGGGAGGCCCCCGGGGAGCTGTTTTTT.